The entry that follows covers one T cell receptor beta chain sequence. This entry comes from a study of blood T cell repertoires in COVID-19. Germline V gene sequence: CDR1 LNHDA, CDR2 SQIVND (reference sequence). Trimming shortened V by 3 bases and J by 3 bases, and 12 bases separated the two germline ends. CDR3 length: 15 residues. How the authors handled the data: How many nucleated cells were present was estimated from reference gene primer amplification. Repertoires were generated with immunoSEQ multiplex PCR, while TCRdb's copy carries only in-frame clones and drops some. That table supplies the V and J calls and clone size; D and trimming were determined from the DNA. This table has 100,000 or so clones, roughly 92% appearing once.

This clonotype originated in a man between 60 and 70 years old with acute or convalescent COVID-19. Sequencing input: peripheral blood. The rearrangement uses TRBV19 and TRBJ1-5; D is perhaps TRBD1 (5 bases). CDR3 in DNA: TGTGCCAGTAGTATTGGTCAGGGAATCAATCAGCCCCAGCATTTT. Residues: CASSIGQGINQPQHF.